Following are 26 T cell receptor beta chains from one sample sequenced in a study of immune evolution from preneoplasia to lung adenocarcinoma. TCRdb keeps only in-frame clones here, not all; method: immunoSEQ multiplex PCR. The sample consists of 6,000 to 8,000 clones, around 79% of them appearing once. Specimen: FFPE adjacent normal lung tissue. These receptor sequences come from an older donor with lung adenocarcinoma.

This clone occurred once. The chain carries TRBV2 and TRBJ2-2; no firm D call. The CDR3 length is 14 residues. Trimming removed 4 bases from V and 8 bases from J, with 14 bases in between. Germline V CDR1 and CDR2: SNHLY, FYNNEI. This CDR3 reads CASSGAGRAGELFF. CDR3 coding DNA: TGTGCCAGCAGTGGGGCTGGAAGGGCTGGGGAGCTGTTTTTT.

This clone appeared a single time. The CDR3 reads CASSPRRALYEQYF. The CDR3 DNA sequence: TGTGCCAGCTCACCAAGGAGGGCCCTGTACGAGCAGTACTTC. The rearrangement links TRBV18 to TRBJ2-7, with D possibly being TRBD2 (6 bases). This CDR3 has 14 residues. Trimming cost V 2 bases and J 4 bases, with 12 bases left between them. Per germline, CDR1 KGHSH and CDR2 LQKENI.

This sequence joins TRBV30 and TRBJ2-7; D assignment may be TRBD1 or TRBD2 (5 bases each). V shed 3 bases and J shed 0 bases, with 9 bases lying between them. There are 13 residues in the CDR3. Germline loops: CDR1 GTSNPN, CDR2 SVGIG (reference sequence). Written as DNA, the CDR3 is TGTGCCTGGAGGAAGGGGAGCTCCTACGAGCAGTACTTC. Translated: CAWRKGSSYEQYF. Variable domain in full (rest from reference TRBV30 and TRBJ2-7): SQTIHQWPATLVQPVGSPLSLECTVEGTSNPNLYWYRQAAGRGLQLLFYSVGIGQISSEVPQNLSASRPQDRQFILSSKKLLLSDSGFYLCAWRKGSSYEQYFGPGTRLTVT.

V and J are TRBV6-5 and TRBJ1-4; D not resolved. The CDR3 runs 16 residues. V dropped 0 bases and J dropped 8 bases, with 16 bases sitting between them. CDR1 and CDR2 (germline): MNHEY, SVGAGI. The CDR3 DNA is TGTGCCAGCAGTTACTCGGCCCCCCCAATGGACGAAAAACTGTTTTTT. Its translation is CASSYSAPPMDEKLFF.

This clone showed up just once. The V and J genes are TRBV7-9 and TRBJ2-7; a weak D match, TRBD2 (5 bases). Germline CDR1 is SEHNR and CDR2 is FQNEAQ (reference sequence). Between the trimmed V and J ends, which lost 5 bases and 0 bases, there was a span of 17 bases. The CDR3 length is 16 residues. The CDR3 sequence: CASSPGLASLSYEQYF. CDR3 nucleotide sequence: TGTGCCAGCAGCCCTGGCTTAGCGTCCCTCTCCTACGAGCAGTACTTC.

This clone was detected only a few times. The chain is built from TRBV5-1 and TRBJ1-1; D perhaps matches TRBD1 (5 bases). Per germline, CDR1 SGHRS and CDR2 YFSETQ. CDR3 length: 14 residues. Trimming took off 1 base at V and 1 base at J, with 8 bases between the two ends. The DNA of the CDR3 is TGCGCCAGCAGCTTGACAGGAAGGAACACTGAAGCTTTCTTT. It is translated as CASSLTGRNTEAFF. The full variable domain, rest sourced from reference TRBV5-1 and TRBJ1-1, is KAGVTQTPRYLIKTRGQQVTLSCSPISGHRSVSWYQQTPGQGLQFLFEYFSETQRNKGNFPGRFSGRQFSNSRSEMNVSTLELGDSALYLCASSLTGRNTEAFFGQGTRLTVV.

The chain combines TRBV29-1 with TRBJ1-2, with 7 positions matching TRBD1. CDR3 length: 13 amino acids. V lost 7 bases to trimming and J lost 8 bases; unmatched junction nucleotides: 13. CDR1 and CDR2 (germline): SQVTM, ANQGSEA. This CDR3 is CSAAPDRSEGYTF. DNA for the CDR3: TGCAGCGCCGCCCCGGACAGGTCGGAAGGCTACACCTTC. The full variable domain, with the rest looked up from reference TRBV29-1 and TRBJ1-2, is SAVISQKPSRDICQRGTSLTIQCQVDSQVTMMFWYRQQPGQSLTLIATANQGSEATYESGFVIDKFPISRPNLTFSTLTVSNMSPEDSSIYLCSAAPDRSEGYTFGSGTRLTVV.

This clone has a single count. The gene calls are TRBV7-2 and TRBJ1-5, with 9 bases aligning to TRBD1. Looked up from germline, CDR1 is SGHTA and CDR2 is FQGNSA. Trimming removed 1 base from V and 7 bases from J; junction bases left unmatched: 5. The CDR3 covers 15 residues. The CDR3 DNA follows: TGTGCCAGCAGCTTAGGGGGGACAGGGTCACAGCCCCAGCATTTT. Protein product: CASSLGGTGSQPQHF.

V is TRBV6-5 and J is TRBJ2-7; D is unresolved. The ends were cut back, 0 bases at V and 3 bases at J, with 9 bases in the middle. Germline values: CDR1 MNHEY, CDR2 SVGAGI. The CDR3 length is 14 residues. The CDR3 loop reads CASSYSSTDYEQYF. The CDR3, as DNA: TGTGCCAGCAGTTACTCTTCAACAGACTACGAGCAGTACTTC.

The chain uses TRBV5-1 and TRBJ2-7; 10 bases agree with TRBD1. Trimming cost V 4 bases and J 5 bases; bases outside gene matches: 6. Germline CDR1 and CDR2: SGHRS and YFSETQ. CDR3 size: 14 residues. The CDR3 coding sequence is TGCGCCAGCAGCCGGGGGGACAGGGGTCACGAGCAGTACTTC. Protein: CASSRGDRGHEQYF. The complete variable domain, with remaining parts taken from reference TRBV5-1 and TRBJ2-7, reads KAGVTQTPRYLIKTRGQQVTLSCSPISGHRSVSWYQQTPGQGLQFLFEYFSETQRNKGNFPGRFSGRQFSNSRSEMNVSTLELGDSALYLCASSRGDRGHEQYFGPGTRLTVT.

There are a few counts of this clone. The chain links TRBV7-6 to TRBJ2-2; D gene ambiguous. Germline CDR1 reads SGHVS; CDR2 reads FNYEAQ. V gave up 2 bases and J gave up 1 base, with 8 bases separating them. The CDR3 spans 15 residues. The CDR3, as DNA: TGTGCCAGCAGCTTAAAGTGGGGGAACACCGGGGAGCTGTTTTTT. This translates into CASSLKWGNTGELFF.

The genes are TRBV6-1 and TRBJ1-5; D is undetermined. Trimming took 6 bases from V and 3 from J, leaving 12 bases between them. Germline V gene sequence: CDR1 MNHNS, CDR2 SASEGT. The CDR3 length is 14 residues. The CDR3 DNA reads as TGTGCCAGCAGGGCAAACAGCGACAATCAGCCCCAGCATTTT. Translation gives CASRANSDNQPQHF.

This clone is deemed large. The V call is TRBV12-5, the J call TRBJ2-1; D gene ambiguous. V lost 4 bases, J lost 5 bases, and 15 bases lay in between. Germline lookup yields CDR1 LGHNT and CDR2 FRNRAP. The CDR3 is 15 amino acids. CDR3 in DNA: TGTGCTAGTGGTTGGATGTTTGGCACGAACAATGAGCAGTTCTTC. Translation gives CASGWMFGTNNEQFF.

The V and J genes are TRBV9 and TRBJ1-1; unclear D gene. Germline V gives CDR1 SGDLS, CDR2 YYNGEE. The CDR3 runs 14 residues. Between the trimmed V and J ends, which lost 5 bases and 3 bases, there was a span of 14 bases. CDR3 bases: TGTGCCAGCAGTCTCGATGTACGGGACACTGAAGCTTTCTTT. It encodes CASSLDVRDTEAFF.

The J gene is TRBJ2-5, the V gene TRBV4-2; no reliable D call. The germline V gene encodes CDR1 LGHNA and CDR2 YNFKEQ. V was pared by 0 bases and J by 9 bases, with 5 bases between. The CDR3 is 11 amino acids. CDR3 DNA: TGTGCCAGCAGCCAAGATAGGGCCCAGTACTTC. It codes for CASSQDRAQYF.

The V call is TRBV9, the J call TRBJ2-2, with 8 bases aligning to TRBD2. This CDR3 has 15 residues. Germline V CDR1 and CDR2: SGDLS, YYNGEE. The V segment lost 6 bases and the J segment 0 bases; nucleotides outside the gene matches: 4. In DNA form, the CDR3 reads TGTGCCAGCACGGGTAGCGGGACGAACACCGGGGAGCTGTTTTTT. Its protein product is CASTGSGTNTGELFF.

This chain links TRBV5-1 with TRBJ1-3; TRBD1 aligns across 8 bases. From germline, CDR1 is SGHRS and CDR2 YFSETQ. This CDR3 has 15 amino acids. Trimming at V came to 4 bases and at J to 0 bases, leaving 3 bases not matched to a gene. CDR3 sequence (DNA): TGCGCCAGCAGCACCAGGGGGCTCTCTGGAAACACCATATATTTT. This encodes CASSTRGLSGNTIYF. The whole variable domain, remainder taken from reference TRBV5-1 and TRBJ1-3, is KAGVTQTPRYLIKTRGQQVTLSCSPISGHRSVSWYQQTPGQGLQFLFEYFSETQRNKGNFPGRFSGRQFSNSRSEMNVSTLELGDSALYLCASSTRGLSGNTIYFGEGSWLTVV.

This clone was observed a few times. The chain couples TRBV2 to TRBJ1-2; unclear D gene. Trimming pared 2 bases from V and 5 bases from J, leaving 12 bases between. Germline loops: CDR1 SNHLY, CDR2 FYNNEI. The CDR3 extends over 14 amino acids. Written as DNA, the CDR3 is TGTGCCAGCAGTGAAAAGGGCCCGGAATATGGCTACACCTTC. Protein: CASSEKGPEYGYTF.

The genes are TRBV9 and TRBJ1-1; D not certain. V shed 0 bases and J shed 6 bases, with 12 bases lying between them. This CDR3 has 14 residues. Germline V CDR1 and CDR2: SGDLS, YYNGEE. The CDR3 DNA reads as TGTGCCAGCAGCGTAGGTCTGGGGTCGGCTGAAGCTTTCTTT. Translated: CASSVGLGSAEAFF.

V gene TRBV5-1 combines with J gene TRBJ1-1; 8 nucleotides agree with TRBD1. V was pared by 2 bases and J by 0 bases, with 3 bases of the junction left unmatched. The V gene's germline CDR1 is SGHRS and CDR2 YFSETQ. This CDR3 is built from 15 residues. This chain's CDR3 is CASSFPDRVNTEAFF. CDR3 coding DNA: TGCGCCAGCAGCTTTCCGGACAGGGTGAACACTGAAGCTTTCTTT. The full variable domain, completed using reference TRBV5-1 and TRBJ1-1, is KAGVTQTPRYLIKTRGQQVTLSCSPISGHRSVSWYQQTPGQGLQFLFEYFSETQRNKGNFPGRFSGRQFSNSRSEMNVSTLELGDSALYLCASSFPDRVNTEAFFGQGTRLTVV.

The chain carries TRBV29-1 and TRBJ2-7; 7 bases are shared with TRBD1. The CDR3 is 12 amino acids. Germline V gene sequence: CDR1 SQVTM, CDR2 ANQGSEA. V trimming: 7 bases; J trimming: 5 bases; junction bases outside the gene matches: 8. Written as DNA, the CDR3 is TGCAGCGCCCACCGGGACAGCAACGAGCAGTACTTC. It is translated as CSAHRDSNEQYF.

The CDR3 bases are TGTGCCAGCAGTGAAGAAGCTAGGTCAAAGACCCAGTACTTC. Translating it yields CASSEEARSKTQYF. The chain uses TRBV6-1 and TRBJ2-5; D is undetermined. This CDR3 comprises 14 residues. Germline loops: CDR1 MNHNS, CDR2 SASEGT. The V gene lost 1 base and the J gene lost 6 bases, with 12 bases spanning the gap.

The chain employs TRBV7-9 and TRBJ2-7, with 7 bases that match TRBD2. This CDR3 spans 15 amino acids. Germline V gives CDR1 SEHNR, CDR2 FQNEAQ (reference sequence). V shed 6 bases and J 0 bases; nucleotides not matched to a gene: 8. CDR3 nucleotides: TGTGCCAGCAGACCTAGCGGAACCTCCTCCTACGAGCAGTACTTC. This codes for CASRPSGTSSYEQYF.

J is TRBJ1-3 and V is TRBV10-3; the D is unclear. CDR3 length: 13 residues. Germline assignment: CDR1 ENHRY and CDR2 SYGVKD. Trimming took off 4 bases at V and 0 bases at J, with 4 bases between the two ends. The CDR3 DNA reads as TGTGCCATCAGTGGCAGCTCTGGAAACACCATATATTTT. Encoded protein: CAISGSSGNTIYF.

V and J are TRBV5-4 and TRBJ1-1; D remains unclear. With 5 bases removed from V and 1 base from J, the gap between germline ends came to 9 bases. In germline, CDR1 is SGHNT, CDR2 YYREEE (reference sequence). The CDR3 covers 13 residues. The CDR3 DNA is TGTGCCAGCAGACCCGTGGAGAACACTGAAGCTTTCTTT. Protein product: CASRPVENTEAFF.

The chain couples TRBV7-2 to TRBJ2-3; D perhaps matches TRBD1 (6 bases). Germline V CDR1 and CDR2: SGHTA, FQGNSA. Trimming pared 1 base from V and 6 bases from J, leaving 14 bases between. The CDR3 runs 15 residues. CDR3 nucleotide sequence: TGTGCCAGCAGCTTAGGGACAGACCTTTGGGATACGCAGTATTTT. Residues: CASSLGTDLWDTQYF.